This TCR beta chain originates from a study of cytomegalovirus exposure and HLA in healthy donors. General study results and limits: Listed as cytomegalovirus-associated were 150 or so TCR beta chains.

The primer mix had 60 Vbeta and 13 Jbeta primers. Profiled with immunoSEQ multiplex PCR; TCRdb holds only in-frame clones, not every one. The sample carries 150,000 to 200,000 clones, around 87% recorded once. Comment on this clone: The antigen remains unidentified.

Germline V lookup: CDR1 SGHAT, CDR2 FQNNGV. The CDR3 is made up of 17 amino acids. Trimming left V 0 bases short and J 7 bases short, with 18 bases between. Material: PBMCs. The receptor's source is a young woman in good health and CMV-seronegative. The chain uses TRBV11-2 and TRBJ1-4; D remains unclear. This CDR3 reads CASSLDGFGLVGEKLFF. CDR3 DNA sequence: TGTGCCAGCAGCTTAGATGGGTTCGGACTGGTCGGTGAAAAACTGTTTTTT.